The 23 T cell receptor beta chains below all came from one sample that was sequenced in a study of T-cell memory formation after mild COVID-19. MiXCR, run by TCRdb on the 5' RACE reads, gives a single entry per CDR3 protein. Of fewer than 400,000 distinct CDR3 sequences listed, about 16% are singletons. The sequenced sample consisted of PBMCs or a T cell subset sorted from them (not recorded which). The receptors derive from a man between 18 and 29 years old who had mild COVID-19 (a few samples of this study predate the infection). Cell type and time point are not known.

This rearrangement joins TRBV7-3 to TRBJ2-7; D is possibly TRBD1 or TRBD2 (5 bases each). This CDR3 spans 15 amino acids. The V end lost 3 bases, the J end lost 1 base, and 13 bases lay between the germline ends. Germline CDR1 is SGHTA and CDR2 is FQGTGA. The CDR3, as DNA: TGTGCCAGCAGCTTCCTCGGGGCTCCTTCCTACGAGCAGTACTTC. Protein product: CASSFLGAPSYEQYF.

In regard to this clonotype: At one boundary the junction diverges from the germline segment, which might be a read error. The chain carries TRBV5-1 and TRBJ2-2, with 9 bases identical to TRBD1. In germline, CDR1 is SGHRS, CDR2 YFSETQ. The CDR3 has 14 residues. As DNA, the CDR3 is TGCGCCGGCAGGCGGACAGGGGCTACCGGGGAGCTGTTTTTT. Protein sequence: CAGRRTGATGELFF.

This clonotype has only a few counts. This chain uses TRBV29-1 with TRBJ1-4; tentative D call: TRBD1 (6 bases). The CDR3 totals 12 residues. Germline assignment: CDR1 SQVTM and CDR2 ANQGSEA. V was cut by 7 bases and J by 7 bases, with 13 bases left in between. The CDR3 DNA reads as TGCAGCGCCCTGAGGGGGGGTGAAAAACTGTTTTTT. Its protein product is CSALRGGEKLFF.

This clonotype was seen only a few times. The V gene is TRBV2, the J gene TRBJ2-6, with 7 bases matching TRBD1. CDR1 is SNHLY and CDR2 is FYNNEI in the germline V gene. The CDR3 loop spans 16 amino acids. J gave up 0 bases and V 8 bases, and 7 bases lay outside the gene matches. The CDR3 bases are TGTGCCAGCTCGGAGACAGGGCCCTCTGGGGCCAACGTCCTGACTTTC. This gives the protein CASSETGPSGANVLTF.

This clonotype was seen at least ten times. The gene calls are TRBV7-8 and TRBJ1-4; tentative D call: TRBD1 (6 bases). The CDR3 consists of 16 residues. The V end was cut by 5 bases, the J end by 0 bases, with 13 bases between. Germline V gene sequence: CDR1 SGHVS, CDR2 FQNEAQ. The CDR3 is CASSRGHLTTNEKLFF. Here the CDR3 DNA reads TGTGCCAGCAGCCGGGGACACCTAACAACTAATGAAAAACTGTTTTTT.

This sequence joins TRBV14 and TRBJ2-1; D call uncertain. Germline CDR1 is SGHDN and CDR2 is FVKESK. The ends were cut back, 5 bases at V and 9 bases at J, with 14 bases in the middle. CDR3 length equals 13 residues. CDR3: CASSIRLGAEQFF. The CDR3 DNA reads TGTGCCAGCAGCATCCGACTGGGCGCTGAGCAGTTCTTC. The full variable domain, in which reference TRBV14 and TRBJ2-1 provide the parts outside the CDR3, is EAGVTQFPSHSVIEKGQTVTLRCDPISGHDNLYWYRRVMGKEIKFLLHFVKESKQDESGMPNNRFLAERTGGTYSTLKVQPAELEDSGVYFCASSIRLGAEQFFGPGTRLTVL.

This clonotype was counted only a few times. This chain uses TRBV6-5 with TRBJ1-4, with D hard to call. With 3 bases removed from V and 0 bases from J, the gap between germline ends came to 14 bases. This CDR3 is built from 17 residues. Germline V lookup: CDR1 MNHEY, CDR2 SVGAGI. The CDR3 nucleotides read TGTGCCAGCAGTTATGGCATCCCTTTCGCAACTAATGAAAAACTGTTTTTT. This sequence encodes CASSYGIPFATNEKLFF.

In nucleotides, the CDR3 is TGTGCCAGCACCGCGCATGAGACCCAGTACTTC. Protein sequence: CASTAHETQYF. The chain has TRBV6-2 or TRBV6-3 and TRBJ2-5; D gene unclear. CDR1 is MNHEY, CDR2 SVGEGT, per germline. The CDR3 runs 11 residues. V lost 7 bases, J lost 5 bases, and 8 bases lay in between.

This clonotype turned up a few times. The genes are TRBV6-4 and TRBJ2-6; D unclear. The germline CDR1 and CDR2 sequences are MRHNA and SNTAGT. V was clipped by 7 bases and J by 0 bases, with 7 bases between them. The CDR3 loop spans 14 amino acids. The chain's CDR3 is CASIEFSGANVLTF. The CDR3 DNA reads TGTGCCAGCATCGAGTTCTCTGGGGCCAACGTCCTGACTTTC.

V and J are TRBV5-1 and TRBJ2-3; 8 nucleotides line up with TRBD1. After removal of 2 bases from V and 2 bases from J, the junction contained 4 bases not matched to a gene. Germline V gene lookup returns CDR1 SGHRS and CDR2 YFSETQ. The CDR3 spans 15 residues. CDR3 sequence reads: CASSLRQGITDTQYF. CDR3 DNA sequence: TGCGCCAGCAGCTTACGACAGGGGATCACAGATACGCAGTATTTT.

The chain is built from TRBV4-3 and TRBJ1-2; unclear D gene. With 1 base removed from V and 4 bases from J, the gap between germline ends came to 7 bases. This CDR3 region has 13 residues. Germline V gene lookup returns CDR1 LGHNA and CDR2 YSLEER. Here the CDR3 reads CASSQGEGYGYTF. Written as DNA, the CDR3 is TGCGCCAGCAGCCAAGGGGAAGGCTATGGCTACACCTTC.

The chain is built from TRBV4-2 and TRBJ1-1, with a possible D match to TRBD1 (5 bases). The ends were cut back, 3 bases at V and 0 bases at J, with 14 bases in the middle. This CDR3 is built from 16 residues. CDR1 is LGHNA and CDR2 is YNFKEQ in the germline V gene. CDR3 region: CASSQDPTVLNTEAFF. CDR3 coding DNA: TGTGCCAGCAGCCAGGATCCGACAGTCCTGAACACTGAAGCTTTCTTT.

This chain links TRBV20-1 with TRBJ2-7; D not resolved. Trimming left V 0 bases short and J 2 bases short, with 8 bases between. The germline CDR1 and CDR2 sequences are DFQATT and SNEGSKA (reference sequence). The CDR3 length is 13 residues. Here the CDR3 reads CSARDRTTYEQYF. In DNA form, the CDR3 reads TGCAGTGCTAGAGACCGGACCACCTACGAGCAGTACTTC.

This clonotype occurred many times. V and J are TRBV6-4 and TRBJ2-2; tentatively, D is TRBD1 (5 bases). V dropped 0 bases and J dropped 1 base, with 6 bases sitting between them. The CDR3 consists of 15 residues. CDR1 MRHNA and CDR2 SNTAGT come from the germline V gene. In DNA, the CDR3 is TGTGCCAGCAGTGACTCAGGGGAGAACACCGGGGAGCTGTTTTTT. Amino acid sequence: CASSDSGENTGELFF.

J is TRBJ1-6 and V is TRBV15; D might be TRBD1 (5 bases). The CDR3 sequence is 13 residues long. The V gene lost 5 bases and the J gene lost 6 bases, with 8 bases spanning the gap. Germline CDR1 is LNHNV and CDR2 is YYDKDF (reference sequence). CDR3 sequence reads: CATSGRGNSPLHF. CDR3 DNA sequence: TGTGCCACCAGCGGAAGGGGTAATTCACCCCTCCACTTT.

This clonotype was seen repeatedly, ten times or more. This sequence joins TRBV20-1 and TRBJ2-7; D is uncertain. The length of the CDR3 is 16 residues. The germline V gene has CDR1 DFQATT and CDR2 SNEGSKA (reference sequence). Trimming stripped 1 base from V and 0 bases from J, with 16 bases between. The CDR3 region has the DNA TGCAGTGCTAGAGCTGCCGTTGACGCTAGCTCCTACGAGCAGTACGTC. It yields the protein CSARAAVDASSYEQYV.

V usage is TRBV12-3 or TRBV12-4 and J usage is TRBJ1-6, with D tentatively TRBD1 (5 bases). V shed 5 bases and J shed 7 bases, with 15 bases lying between them. The CDR3 covers 15 residues. The CDR3 spells CASSRVAGLNSPLHF. The CDR3 DNA is TGTGCCAGCAGTCGCGTGGCAGGGCTGAATTCACCCCTCCACTTT.

This clonotype was observed a few times. The chain combines TRBV4-1 with TRBJ2-7, with 9 bases matching TRBD2. The V segment lost 1 base and the J segment 6 bases; nucleotides outside the gene matches: 7. The germline gives CDR1 MGHRA, CDR2 YSYEKL. This CDR3 is built from 15 residues. CDR3 in DNA: TGCGCCAGCAGCCAAGTTCCAGCGGGGGGCCTCGAGCAGTACTTC. Its translation is CASSQVPAGGLEQYF.

In this sample, this clonotype turned up a few times. J is TRBJ2-1 and V is TRBV27; 7 bases match TRBD1. The junction had 10 bases not matched to a gene; V was cut back by 7 bases and J by 4 bases. The CDR3 runs to 15 residues. Germline assignment: CDR1 MNHEY and CDR2 SMNVEV (reference sequence). The CDR3 reads CASKDRFLGYNEQFF. The CDR3 nucleotides read TGTGCCAGCAAGGACAGGTTCCTTGGATACAATGAGCAGTTCTTC.

The table lists this clonotype with a few counts. CDR3 protein: CASSQVGTEQFF. CDR3 DNA: TGTGCCAGCAGCCAAGTTGGGACAGAGCAGTTCTTC. The V gene is TRBV14, the J gene TRBJ2-1; a weak D match, TRBD1 (6 bases). Germline CDR1 reads SGHDN; CDR2 reads FVKESK. The CDR3 is 12 amino acids. The ends were cut back, 1 base at V and 10 bases at J, with 8 bases in the middle.

The J gene is TRBJ1-1, the V gene TRBV4-1, with 9 bases that match TRBD1. The CDR3 is 16 amino acids. The V gene's germline CDR1 is MGHRA and CDR2 YSYEKL. V shed 6 bases and J 4 bases; nucleotides not matched to a gene: 12. The CDR3 reads CASSQWDREVFTEAFF. CDR3 nucleotides: TGCGCCAGCAGTCAATGGGACAGGGAAGTTTTCACTGAAGCTTTCTTT.

This clonotype was recorded a few times. The gene calls are TRBV12-3 or TRBV12-4 and TRBJ2-3; 7 bases fit TRBD2. Losses at the gene ends were 5 bases for V and 5 bases for J; bases not matched to a gene: 4. The CDR3 has 13 residues. DNA for the CDR3: TGTGCCAGCAGTGGGAGGGTGCGAGATACGCAGTATTTT. This gives the protein CASSGRVRDTQYF.

This clonotype has just a few counts. The chain carries TRBV5-1 and TRBJ1-1, with D unclear. Trimming cost V 1 base and J 0 bases, with 7 bases left between them. This CDR3 comprises 14 residues. The germline gives CDR1 SGHRS, CDR2 YFSETQ. Here the CDR3 DNA reads TGCGCCAGCAGCTTGAACGGGGTGAACACTGAAGCTTTCTTT. This gives the protein CASSLNGVNTEAFF.